This T cell receptor beta chain was found in a study of vaccination effects on CD4 cells after COVID-19. Background on the study: Sequencing in the ViraFEST assay came after antigen-specific CD4+ T cells had been expanded with viral peptide pools, which were used to stimulate PBMC. The researchers cultured fewer than 2.5 million PBMC per well with about 11 IU/ml IL-2 and around 9.5 ug/ml peptides.

This clone occurred once. The target antigen is unknown. Repertoires were generated with immunoSEQ multiplex PCR, while TCRdb's copy carries only in-frame clones and drops some. This sample has tens of thousands of clones, with around 70% found just once. V was cut by 4 bases and J by 0 bases, with 11 bases left in between. Germline-derived CDR1 and CDR2 are SGHNT and YYREEE (reference sequence). The CDR3 totals 15 residues. CD4+ T cells were isolated after around ten days of culture. Sometime from March through December 2020, the person acquired a SARS-CoV-2 infection that PCR confirmed. Participants received two doses of either the BNT162b2 or mRNA-1273 vaccine.

The sequencing used CD4+ T cells from PBMCs cultured without peptide, collected after COVID-19 vaccination. The chain joins TRBV5-4 to TRBJ2-1; D is uncertain. The clonotype originates from a human donor who had a prior SARS-CoV-2 infection. The CDR3 DNA reads as TGTGCCAGCAGCATCCCCCGTGCCTCCTACAATGAGCAGTTCTTC. Translation: CASSIPRASYNEQFF.